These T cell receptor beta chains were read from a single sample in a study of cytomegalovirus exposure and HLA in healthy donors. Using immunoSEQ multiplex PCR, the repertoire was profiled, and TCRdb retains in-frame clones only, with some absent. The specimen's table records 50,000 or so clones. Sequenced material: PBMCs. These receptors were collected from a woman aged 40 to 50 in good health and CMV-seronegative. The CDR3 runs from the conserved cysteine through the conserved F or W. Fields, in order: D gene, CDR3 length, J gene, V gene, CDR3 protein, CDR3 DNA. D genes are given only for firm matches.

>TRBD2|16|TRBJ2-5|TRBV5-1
CASSLEISGGGETQYF
TGCGCCAGCAGCTTGGAGATTAGCGGGGGTGGTGAGACCCAGTACTTC
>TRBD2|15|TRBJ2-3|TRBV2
CASSRRLAGADTQYF
TGTGCCAGCAGTAGGAGACTAGCGGGAGCGGATACGCAGTATTTT
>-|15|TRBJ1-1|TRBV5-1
CASSPPGGGGTEAFF
TGCGCCAGCAGTCCCCCCGGGGGGGGTGGCACTGAAGCTTTCTTT
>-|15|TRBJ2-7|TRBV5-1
CASSLVIAGSYEQYF
TGCGCCAGCAGCTTGGTAATAGCTGGCTCCTACGAGCAGTACTTC
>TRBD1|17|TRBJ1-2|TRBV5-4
CASSPGQGGFVWYGYTF
TGTGCCAGCAGCCCTGGACAGGGAGGGTTCGTGTGGTATGGCTACACCTTC
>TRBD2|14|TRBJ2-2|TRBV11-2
CASSPAGGAGELFF
TGTGCCAGCAGCCCCGCGGGGGGAGCCGGGGAGCTGTTTTTT
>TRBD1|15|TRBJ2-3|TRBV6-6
CASSPRGRGTDTQYF
TGTGCCAGCAGCCCCAGGGGGCGAGGGACAGATACGCAGTATTTT
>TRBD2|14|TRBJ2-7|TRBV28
CASSLGGTRYEQYF
TGTGCCAGCAGTTTGGGGGGGACCCGGTACGAGCAGTACTTC
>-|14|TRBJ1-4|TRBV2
CASHRLATNEKLFF
TGTGCCAGCCACAGGTTGGCAACTAATGAAAAACTGTTTTTT
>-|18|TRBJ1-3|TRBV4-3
CASSQTETGAASGNTIYF
TGCGCCAGCAGCCAAACCGAGACAGGTGCAGCCTCTGGAAACACCATATATTTT
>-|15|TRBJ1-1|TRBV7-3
CASSSSGSGNTEAFF
TGTGCCAGCAGCTCCTCAGGGTCGGGGAACACTGAAGCTTTCTTT
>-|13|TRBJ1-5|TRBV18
CASSPEWDQPQHF
TGTGCCAGCTCACCGGAGTGGGATCAGCCCCAGCATTTT
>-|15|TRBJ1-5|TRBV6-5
CASSLQSEGNQPQHF
TGTGCCAGCAGTTTACAGTCAGAGGGAAATCAGCCCCAGCATTTT
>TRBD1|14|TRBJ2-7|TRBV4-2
CASSQSDRDYEQYF
TGTGCCAGCAGCCAAAGCGACAGGGATTACGAGCAGTACTTC
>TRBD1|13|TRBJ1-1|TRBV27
CASSLTGGTEAFF
TGTGCCAGCAGTCTCACAGGGGGCACTGAAGCTTTCTTT
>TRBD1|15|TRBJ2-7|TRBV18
CASSLQGGSSYEQYF
TGTGCCAGCTCATTACAGGGGGGAAGCTCCTACGAGCAGTACTTC
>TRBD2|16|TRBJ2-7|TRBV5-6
CASSPGLAGISYEQYF
TGTGCCAGCAGCCCAGGACTAGCGGGGATCTCCTACGAGCAGTACTTC
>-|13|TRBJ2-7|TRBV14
CASSLSGGYEQYF
TGTGCCAGCAGCCTCTCCGGGGGCTACGAGCAGTACTTC
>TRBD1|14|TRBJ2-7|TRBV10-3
CAIRAGQGSYEQYF
TGTGCCATCAGAGCGGGACAGGGCTCCTACGAGCAGTACTTC
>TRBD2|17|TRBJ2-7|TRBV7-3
CASSLRLVSGGDYEQYF
TGTGCCAGCAGCTTAAGATTGGTCAGCGGGGGGGATTACGAGCAGTACTTC
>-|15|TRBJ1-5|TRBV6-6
CASSSHGQGGQPQHF
TGTGCCAGCAGCTCCCACGGGCAGGGTGGTCAGCCCCAGCATTTT
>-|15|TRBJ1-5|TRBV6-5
CASSPRGDSNQPQHF
TGTGCCAGCAGCCCACGGGGGGATAGCAATCAGCCCCAGCATTTT